The sequence of this TCR beta chain was determined in a study of blood T cells in healthy people across ages. This CDR3 spans 18 amino acids. With 1 base clipped from V and 11 bases from J, the junction kept 18 bases outside the gene matches. Germline CDR1 reads DFQATT; CDR2 reads SNEGSKA (reference sequence). Using a J-beta primer mix together with a sample-barcoded 5' primer, a second PCR was run for about 6 to 11 cycles. TCRdb processed the 5' RACE reads anew with MiXCR; each CDR3 protein has one entry. The data hold around 1,000,000 distinct CDR3 sequences, with 20% to 25% observed a single time. These data were likewise used in another study, on T cells of mothers and their children.

This rearrangement joins TRBV20-1 to TRBJ2-3; TRBD2 matches at 13 bases. The sample comprised blood. This receptor was identified in a girl aged 2 to 10 in good health. CDR3 protein: CSARGPPPGTSGASRQYF. CDR3 DNA: TGCAGTGCTAGAGGGCCACCCCCCGGGACTAGCGGGGCTAGTAGGCAGTATTTT.